The following is a T cell receptor beta chain sequence with its context. This entry is derived from a study of blood T cell repertoires in COVID-19. About the research overall: Specimens from acute and convalescent COVID-19 originated in the United States, Italy and Spain.

Seattle's cohort entered during active infection and was followed longitudinally. In the study's own analysis: Counts of nucleated cells, estimated from reference gene primer amplification, were obtained. The assay was immunoSEQ multiplex PCR, and TCRdb's table has in-frame clones only and misses some. V, J and clone size were drawn from that table, and D and trimming were deduced from the DNA. The sample yields tens of thousands of clones, 87% seen once. The CDR3 has 16 amino acids. Germline CDR1 MDHEN, CDR2 SYDVKM. The V end was cut by 6 bases, the J end by 0 bases, with 15 bases between. The chain links TRBV28 to TRBJ1-5, with no clear D. The clonotype originates from a man aged 35 to 55 with COVID-19, enrolled during active disease. The sequenced material came from peripheral blood. CDR3 residues: CASRAPHHYSNQPQHF. As DNA, the CDR3 is TGTGCCAGCAGGGCTCCTCATCATTATAGCAATCAGCCCCAGCATTTT.